Listed below are T cell receptor beta chains from one sample, sequenced in a study of early T cells in non-severe SARS-CoV-2 infection. TCRdb recomputed calls from the 5' RACE reads with MiXCR, one row per CDR3 protein. The table records 70,000 to 75,000 distinct CDR3 sequences, roughly an eighth of them present only once. The specimen sequenced was whole blood. These receptor sequences come from an adult who was a healthcare worker with PCR-confirmed SARS-CoV-2 infection or an uninfected control (not recorded which). CDR3s include the opening cysteine and the closing phenylalanine or tryptophan. D genes are given only for firm matches. Clone size is stated in some rows and not others, as once, few, many or a class when expanded.

j_gene: TRBJ2-3
v_gene: TRBV7-9
d_gene: -
len: 15
abundance: many
CDR3nt: TGTGCCAGCAGCTTAGGGGGGCCGCGCACAGATACGCAGTATTTT
CDR3aa: CASSLGGPRTDTQYF

j_gene: TRBJ2-3
v_gene: TRBV20-1
d_gene: -
len: 13
abundance: -
CDR3nt: TGCAGCCAGTCCGGGACTAGCACAGATACGCAGTATTTT
CDR3aa: CSQSGTSTDTQYF

j_gene: TRBJ1-2
v_gene: TRBV28
d_gene: -
len: 12
abundance: many
CDR3nt: TGTGCCAGCAGACGGGCTAACTATGGCTACACCTTC
CDR3aa: CASRRANYGYTF

j_gene: TRBJ2-7
v_gene: TRBV6-5
d_gene: -
len: 14
abundance: -
CDR3nt: TGTGCCAGCAGTTACTCGAGTGCGGACTACGAGCAGTACTTC
CDR3aa: CASSYSSADYEQYF

j_gene: TRBJ1-1
v_gene: TRBV3-1
d_gene: -
len: 17
abundance: few
CDR3nt: TGTGCCAGCAGCCAAGAGGGCCCCTTCCGGGGGATCACTGAAGCTTTCTTT
CDR3aa: CASSQEGPFRGITEAFF

j_gene: TRBJ1-6
v_gene: TRBV7-3
d_gene: -
len: 15
abundance: -
CDR3nt: TGTGCCAGCAGCACCTCCGGGACGGGGTATTCACCCCTCCACTTT
CDR3aa: CASSTSGTGYSPLHF

j_gene: TRBJ2-5
v_gene: TRBV7-2
d_gene: -
len: 15
abundance: -
CDR3nt: TGTGCCAGCAGCTTCAACAGGGATATACAAGAGACCCAGTACTTC
CDR3aa: CASSFNRDIQETQYF

j_gene: TRBJ2-7
v_gene: TRBV6-5
d_gene: TRBD1
len: 13
abundance: few
CDR3nt: TGTGCCAGCAGGGACAGGGGCCCCTACGAGCAGTACTTC
CDR3aa: CASRDRGPYEQYF

j_gene: TRBJ2-5
v_gene: TRBV29-1
d_gene: -
len: 13
abundance: -
CDR3nt: TGCAGTGACTCCCGGGGACGGGAAGAGACCCAGTACTTC
CDR3aa: CSDSRGREETQYF

j_gene: TRBJ2-5
v_gene: TRBV29-1
d_gene: TRBD2
len: 16
abundance: few
CDR3nt: TGCAGCGTTGGGGGACTAGCGGGGAGGAGTCAAGAGACCCAGTACTTC
CDR3aa: CSVGGLAGRSQETQYF

j_gene: TRBJ1-4
v_gene: TRBV6-1
d_gene: -
len: 12
abundance: many
CDR3nt: TGTGCCAGCAGTGAACAGAATGAAAAACTGTTTTTT
CDR3aa: CASSEQNEKLFF